The clone carrying this TCR beta chain was seen many times. Antigen specificity is unknown. The source of the sample is a study of molecular identifiers for immune sequencing clone quantification. The wider study: With replicates, the RNA of about 20,000 or 100,000 naive CD8 cells was split five ways and four were sequenced. The study, taken as a whole, reports: Spiked Jurkat TCR RNA equivalent to one cell was reportedly detectable in approximately 980,000 naive cells.

TCRdb itself ran the PCR reads through MiXCR, one entry per CDR3 protein. The repertoire holds about half a million distinct CDR3 sequences, about a fifth seen once, with under 0.85% in the top ten. The sequence was obtained from a human donor in good health. Some libraries in this study had Jurkat cell RNA spiked in. Sample: naive CD8+ T cells from blood, with Jurkat cell RNA spiked in. This sample's subset: FACS-sorted CD8+CD4-CCR7+CD45RA+ naive T cells.

In DNA form, the CDR3 reads TGTGCCTGGAGTCTGCGGGTGGGGGGGTACCCCTACGAGCAGTACTTC. Translating gives CAWSLRVGGYPYEQYF. This rearrangement joins TRBV30 to TRBJ2-7, with 7 positions matching TRBD2. Germline V gene sequence: CDR1 GTSNPN, CDR2 SVGIG (reference sequence). The CDR3 is made up of 16 amino acids. V lost 2 bases and J lost 2; bases outside the gene matches: 12. The whole variable domain, remainder taken from reference TRBV30 and TRBJ2-7, is SQTIHQWPATLVQPVGSPLSLECTVEGTSNPNLYWYRQAAGRGLQLLFYSVGIGQISSEVPQNLSASRPQDRQFILSSKKLLLSDSGFYLCAWSLRVGGYPYEQYFGPGTRLTVT.